This entry concerns a single TCR beta chain. In the original analysis: Estimated nucleated cell counts came from reference gene primer amplification. Using immunoSEQ multiplex PCR, the repertoire was profiled, and TCRdb retains in-frame clones only, with some absent. V and J calls and clone size come straight from that table; D and trimming were deduced from the DNA. The table lists about 27,000 clones, 83% of them singletons. The CDR3 extends over 15 amino acids. In germline, CDR1 is LNHDA, CDR2 SQIVND (reference sequence). V gave up 5 bases and J gave up 1 base, with 14 bases separating them. These data originate in a study of blood T cell repertoires in COVID-19. Study overall: Whether acute or convalescent, the COVID-19 samples came from the United States, Italy and Spain. Sources were T cells, B-cell-depleted T cells, or PBMCs; the material itself was cDNA or gDNA.

The rearrangement uses TRBV19 and TRBJ1-1, with D maybe TRBD1 (5 bases). This clonotype was obtained from a man aged 65-85 years with active COVID-19. Sequenced sample: peripheral blood. CDR3 coding DNA: TGTGCCAGTAGTCCCGGCTGGGGCCGGAACACTGAAGCTTTCTTT. This codes for CASSPGWGRNTEAFF.